The T cell receptor beta chain described here comes from a study of OX40 agonist ivuxolimab in advanced cancers. Whole-study results and caveats: Dose levels from 0.1 to 3.0 mg/kg saw CD4+ and CD8+ blood T cells expand clonally by week 6.

Between the trimmed V and J ends, which lost 3 bases and 7 bases, there was a span of 9 bases. Germline V gene sequence: CDR1 SGHTS, CDR2 YDEGEE. The CDR3 is 12 amino acids. TCRdb's table, derived via immunoSEQ multiplex PCR, lists solely in-frame clones and lacks some. The table includes about 22,000 clones, 84% detected once. About this clone itself: No antigen is known for it.

Exclusion of a patient followed from autoimmune disease history or systemic immunosuppression. The chain uses TRBV5-8 and TRBJ2-3; no reliable D call. The clonotype was recovered from an adult with an advanced solid tumor such as melanoma, head and neck, liver or kidney cancer. Sequencing used CD4+ or CD8+ T cells sorted from blood, obtained in a trial of the OX40 agonist ivuxolimab. The CDR3 reads CASSSWDNTQYF. The CDR3 DNA follows: TGTGCCAGCAGCTCGTGGGATAATACGCAGTATTTT.